This TCR beta chain was sequenced in a study of lymphopenia after photon versus proton radiotherapy. Study conclusions and caveats: After lymphocyte nadir, photon-treated repertoires showed oligoclonal expansion, especially CD8+ Temra. Relative stability marked proton patients; photon patients lost diversity and naive cells. Larger post-nadir TCR diversity loss correlated inversely with survival in deceased patients.

The germline gives CDR1 LNHDA, CDR2 SQIVND (reference sequence). Trimming removed 3 bases from V and 4 bases from J; junction bases left unmatched: 10. This CDR3 comprises 16 residues. Clones were read by immunoSEQ multiplex PCR, and TCRdb kept only the in-frame ones, dropping some. The sample consists of about 20,000 clones, 92% of them appearing once. As for this clone: Its antigen is not known.

This sequence was found in a woman in her seventies with pancreatic cancer. Some clones in this sample may be carry-over from other donors' samples. Sample: peripheral blood, taken from a patient treated with proton-based radiotherapy. This chain links TRBV19 with TRBJ2-3, with 7 bases matching TRBD2. The CDR3 loop is CASSMQQAGDADTQYF. CDR3 bases: TGTGCCAGTAGTATGCAACAGGCGGGAGATGCAGATACGCAGTATTTT.